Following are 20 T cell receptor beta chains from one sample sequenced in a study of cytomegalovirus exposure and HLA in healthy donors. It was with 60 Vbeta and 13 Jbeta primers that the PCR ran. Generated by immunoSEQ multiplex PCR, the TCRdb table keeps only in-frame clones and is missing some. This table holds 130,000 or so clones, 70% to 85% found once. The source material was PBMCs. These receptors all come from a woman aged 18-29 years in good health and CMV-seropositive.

The CDR3 reads CASRDRVGNQPQHF. Written as DNA, the CDR3 is TGCGCCAGCAGAGACAGGGTTGGCAATCAGCCCCAGCATTTT. This chain joins TRBV10-2 and TRBJ1-5, with TRBD1 matching over 7 bases. V dropped 6 bases and J dropped 2; count of bases not matched to a gene: 4. The CDR3 runs 14 residues. Germline V lookup: CDR1 WSHSY, CDR2 SAAADI.

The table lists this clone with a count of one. Here the CDR3 DNA reads TGTGCCAGCAGCAAAGCGGGGGGGCCTTACGAGCAGTACTTC. Amino acid sequence: CASSKAGGPYEQYF. The chain joins TRBV11-2 to TRBJ2-5, with TRBD2 matching over 10 bases. The J call is in doubt because the DNA end fits TRBJ2-7 better. CDR3 length: 14 amino acids. Germline V gene lookup returns CDR1 SGHAT and CDR2 FQNNGV.

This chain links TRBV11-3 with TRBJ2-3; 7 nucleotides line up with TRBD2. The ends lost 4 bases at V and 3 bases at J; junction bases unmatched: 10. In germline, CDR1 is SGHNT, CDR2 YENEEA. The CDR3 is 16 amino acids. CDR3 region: CASSWAGAGTTDTQYF. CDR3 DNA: TGTGCCAGCAGCTGGGCGGGAGCGGGGACTACAGATACGCAGTATTTT. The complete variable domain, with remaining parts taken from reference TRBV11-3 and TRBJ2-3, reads EAGVVQSPRYKIIEKKQPVAFWCNPISGHNTLYWYLQNLGQGPELLIRYENEEAVDDSQLPKDRFSAERLKGVDSTLKIQPAELGDSAVYLCASSWAGAGTTDTQYFGPGTRLTVL.

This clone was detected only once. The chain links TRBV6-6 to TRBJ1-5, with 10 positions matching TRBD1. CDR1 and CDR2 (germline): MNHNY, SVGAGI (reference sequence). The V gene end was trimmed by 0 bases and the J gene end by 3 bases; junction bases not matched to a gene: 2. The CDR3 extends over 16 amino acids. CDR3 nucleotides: TGTGCCAGCAGTTACTCGACAGGGGGCTACAATCAGCCCCAGCATTTT. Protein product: CASSYSTGGYNQPQHF.

CDR3 in DNA: TGTGCCAGCAGCCGGGACAGGGGGAACTATGGCTACACCTTC. Its translation: CASSRDRGNYGYTF. This sequence joins TRBV9 and TRBJ1-2; 11 nucleotides line up with TRBD1. V gave up 4 bases and J gave up 2 bases; unmatched junction bases: 1. The CDR3 spans 14 residues. Germline lookup yields CDR1 SGDLS and CDR2 YYNGEE.

CDR3 amino acids: CASSIGQGGTEQYF. CDR3 in DNA: TGTGCCAGTAGTATCGGACAGGGTGGGACCGAGCAGTACTTC. This sequence joins TRBV19 and TRBJ2-7; 8 bases map to TRBD1. CDR1 and CDR2 (germline): LNHDA, SQIVND (reference sequence). The CDR3 runs 14 residues. Losses at the gene ends were 3 bases for V and 6 bases for J; bases not matched to a gene: 7.

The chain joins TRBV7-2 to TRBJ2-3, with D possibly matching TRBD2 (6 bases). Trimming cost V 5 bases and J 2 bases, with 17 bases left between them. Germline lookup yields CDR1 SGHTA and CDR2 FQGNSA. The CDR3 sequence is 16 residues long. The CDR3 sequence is CASSTLADSSTDTQYF. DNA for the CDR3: TGTGCCAGCAGCACCTTAGCGGATTCTTCCACAGATACGCAGTATTTT. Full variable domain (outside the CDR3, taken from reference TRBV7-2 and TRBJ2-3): GAGVSQSPSNKVTEKGKDVELRCDPISGHTALYWYRQSLGQGLEFLIYFQGNSAPDKSGLPSDRFSAERTGGSVSTLTIQRTQQEDSAVYLCASSTLADSSTDTQYFGPGTRLTVL.

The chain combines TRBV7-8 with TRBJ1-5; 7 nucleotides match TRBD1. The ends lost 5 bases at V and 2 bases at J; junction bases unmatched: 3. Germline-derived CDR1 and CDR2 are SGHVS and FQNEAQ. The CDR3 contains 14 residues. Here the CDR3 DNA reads TGTGCCAGCAGCACCGGACAGGGCAATCAGCCCCAGCATTTT. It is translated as CASSTGQGNQPQHF.

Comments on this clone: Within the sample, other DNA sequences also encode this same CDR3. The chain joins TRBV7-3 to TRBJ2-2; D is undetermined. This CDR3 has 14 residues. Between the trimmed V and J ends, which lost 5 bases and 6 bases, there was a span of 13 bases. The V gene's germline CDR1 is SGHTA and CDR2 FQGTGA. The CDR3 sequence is CASSAGSAPGELFF. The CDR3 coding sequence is TGTGCCAGCAGCGCCGGGTCAGCGCCCGGGGAGCTGTTTTTT.

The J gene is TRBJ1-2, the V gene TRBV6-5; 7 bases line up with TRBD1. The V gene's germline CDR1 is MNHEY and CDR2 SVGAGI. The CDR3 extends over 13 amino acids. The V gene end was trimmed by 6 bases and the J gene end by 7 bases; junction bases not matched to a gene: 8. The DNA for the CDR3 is TGTGCCAGCAGCCGGCAGGGGGGAGGTGGCTACACCTTC. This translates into CASSRQGGGGYTF.

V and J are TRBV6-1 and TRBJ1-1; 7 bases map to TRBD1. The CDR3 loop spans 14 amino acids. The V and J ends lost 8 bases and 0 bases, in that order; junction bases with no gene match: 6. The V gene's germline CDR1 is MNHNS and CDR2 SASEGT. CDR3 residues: CASWSGGMNTEAFF. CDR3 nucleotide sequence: TGTGCCAGCTGGTCAGGGGGGATGAACACTGAAGCTTTCTTT.

This CDR3 reads CASSLGSGALGSYTF. Here the CDR3 DNA reads TGTGCCAGCAGCTTAGGGTCAGGGGCATTAGGTAGCTACACCTTC. The V call is TRBV7-8, the J call TRBJ1-2; weak D call: TRBD1 (6 bases). The CDR3 sequence is 15 residues long. Germline CDR1 and CDR2: SGHVS and FQNEAQ. Trimming shortened V by 1 base and J by 9 bases, and 18 bases separated the two germline ends.

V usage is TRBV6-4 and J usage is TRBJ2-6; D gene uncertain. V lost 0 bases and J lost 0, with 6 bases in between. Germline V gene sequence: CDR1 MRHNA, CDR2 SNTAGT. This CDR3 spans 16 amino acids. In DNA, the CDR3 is TGTGCCAGCAGTGACTCTTTCCGCTCTGGGGCCAACGTCCTGACTTTC. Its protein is CASSDSFRSGANVLTF.

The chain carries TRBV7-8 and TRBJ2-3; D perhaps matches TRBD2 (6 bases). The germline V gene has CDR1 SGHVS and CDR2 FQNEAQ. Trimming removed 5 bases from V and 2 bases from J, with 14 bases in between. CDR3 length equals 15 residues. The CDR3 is CASSPSVGPTDTQYF. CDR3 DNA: TGTGCCAGCAGCCCTAGCGTGGGACCCACAGATACGCAGTATTTT.

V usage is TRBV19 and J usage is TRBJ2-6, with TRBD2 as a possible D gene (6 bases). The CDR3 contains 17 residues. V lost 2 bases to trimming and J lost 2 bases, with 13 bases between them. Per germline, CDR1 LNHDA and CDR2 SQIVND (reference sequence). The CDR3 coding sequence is TGTGCCAGTAGTATACCAGGGAGGCCCCCTGGGGCCAACGTCCTGACTTTC. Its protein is CASSIPGRPPGANVLTF.

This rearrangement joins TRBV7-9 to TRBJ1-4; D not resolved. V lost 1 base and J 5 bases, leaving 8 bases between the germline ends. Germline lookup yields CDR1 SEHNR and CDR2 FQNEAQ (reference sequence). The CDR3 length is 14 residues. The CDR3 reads CASSLGEENEKLFF. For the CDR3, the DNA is TGTGCCAGCAGCTTAGGAGAGGAAAATGAAAAACTGTTTTTT.

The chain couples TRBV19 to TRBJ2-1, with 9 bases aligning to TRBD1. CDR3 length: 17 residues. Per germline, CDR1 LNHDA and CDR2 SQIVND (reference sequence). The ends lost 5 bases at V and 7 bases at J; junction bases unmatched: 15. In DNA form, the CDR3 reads TGTGCCAGTAGTGTACTTGGGACAACAGGGGGCCTAAATGAGCAGTTCTTC. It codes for CASSVLGTTGGLNEQFF.

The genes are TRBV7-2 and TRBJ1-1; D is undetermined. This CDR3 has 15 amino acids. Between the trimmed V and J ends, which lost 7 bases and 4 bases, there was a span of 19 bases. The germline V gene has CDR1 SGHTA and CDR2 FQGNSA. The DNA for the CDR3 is TGTGCCAGCATATACGACGGGGTTTACGGCACTGAAGCTTTCTTT. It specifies CASIYDGVYGTEAFF.

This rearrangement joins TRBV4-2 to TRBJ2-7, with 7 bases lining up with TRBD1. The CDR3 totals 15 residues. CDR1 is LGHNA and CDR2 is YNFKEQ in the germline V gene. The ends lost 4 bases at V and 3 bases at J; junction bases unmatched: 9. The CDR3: CASSPPGTDHYEQYF. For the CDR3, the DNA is TGTGCCAGCAGCCCCCCAGGGACAGACCACTACGAGCAGTACTTC.

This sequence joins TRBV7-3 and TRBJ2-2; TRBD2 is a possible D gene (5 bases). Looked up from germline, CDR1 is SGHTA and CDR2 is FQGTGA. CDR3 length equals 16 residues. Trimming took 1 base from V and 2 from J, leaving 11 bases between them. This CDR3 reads CASSLMAGGNTGELFF. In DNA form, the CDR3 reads TGTGCCAGCAGCTTAATGGCGGGCGGTAACACCGGGGAGCTGTTTTTT. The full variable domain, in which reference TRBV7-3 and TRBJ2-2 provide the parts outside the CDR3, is GAGVSQTPSNKVTEKGKYVELRCDPISGHTALYWYRQSLGQGPEFLIYFQGTGAADDSGLPNDRFFAVRPEGSVSTLKIQRTERGDSAVYLCASSLMAGGNTGELFFGEGSRLTVL.